This is a list of T cell receptor beta chains from one sample in a study of blood T cell repertoires in COVID-19. Sequencing was performed with immunoSEQ multiplex PCR; in TCRdb, only in-frame clones are kept and a portion is missing. The sample contains roughly 200,000 clones, 80% to 90% of which appear only once. The sample taken for sequencing was peripheral blood. The source of these receptors is an elderly woman with active or convalescent COVID-19. The CDR3 runs from the conserved cysteine through the conserved F or W. Each record gives: D gene, J gene, CDR3 length, clone size, V gene, CDR3 protein, CDR3 DNA. A D gene is named only where the DNA matches it firmly. The size field is filled for only some rows; it gives once, few, many or a size class.

NA | TRBJ1-2 | 14 | NA | TRBV5-4 | CASSPPTGNYGYTF | TGTGCCAGCAGCCCCCCTACAGGGAACTATGGCTACACCTTC
NA | TRBJ1-3 | 14 | NA | TRBV5-5 | CASSIDSAGNTIYF | TGTGCCAGCAGCATTGACTCCGCTGGAAACACCATATATTTT
TRBD2 | TRBJ2-6 | 20 | once | TRBV7-3 | CASVRDTMLAGSSGANVLTF | TGTGCCAGCGTTCGGGACACAATGCTAGCGGGCTCCTCTGGGGCCAACGTCCTGACTTTC
TRBD2 | TRBJ2-2 | 16 | NA | TRBV4-2 | CASSHGRGASDGELFF | TGTGCCAGCAGTCACGGGCGGGGGGCCTCGGACGGGGAGCTGTTTTTT
TRBD1 | TRBJ1-2 | 13 | NA | TRBV19 | CASRGTANYGYTF | TGTGCCAGTAGGGGGACAGCTAACTATGGCTACACCTTC
TRBD2 | TRBJ2-3 | 15 | NA | TRBV5-4 | CASSSGTSGTDTQYF | TGTGCCAGCAGCTCCGGGACTAGCGGGACAGATACGCAGTATTTT
NA | TRBJ2-7 | 14 | NA | TRBV6-5 | CASSYPSASYEQYF | TGTGCCAGCAGTTACCCAAGCGCCTCCTACGAGCAGTACTTC
NA | TRBJ1-2 | 10 | NA | TRBV6-5 | CAIRVGGYTF | TGTGCCATCCGGGTTGGTGGCTACACCTTC
TRBD1 | TRBJ2-7 | 15 | once | TRBV7-3 | CASSRTRDRIYEQYF | TGTGCCAGCAGCCGGACCCGGGACAGGATCTACGAGCAGTACTTC
NA | TRBJ2-7 | 16 | once | TRBV6-2/TRBV6-3 | CASSYTGAWAVYEQYF | TGTGCCAGCAGTTACACAGGAGCGTGGGCAGTCTACGAGCAGTACTTC
NA | TRBJ2-3 | 13 | NA | TRBV5-4 | CASSLEGTDTQYF | TGTGCCAGCAGCTTGGAGGGGACAGATACGCAGTATTTT
TRBD1 | TRBJ1-2 | 13 | NA | TRBV6-5 | CASSSGQFSGYTF | TGTGCCAGCAGTTCGGGACAGTTTAGCGGCTACACCTTC
TRBD1 | TRBJ1-2 | 16 | few | TRBV6-5 | CASSYGSGDRGYGYTF | TGTGCCAGCAGTTACGGATCGGGGGACAGGGGGTATGGCTACACCTTC
NA | TRBJ2-7 | 16 | many | TRBV5-4 | CASKLGHPGDLNEQYF | TGTGCCAGCAAACTGGGGCACCCAGGGGATCTTAACGAGCAGTACTTC
NA | TRBJ1-4 | 17 | NA | TRBV19 | CASSMNGGAVTNEKLFF | TGTGCCAGTAGTATGAATGGGGGCGCGGTAACTAATGAAAAACTGTTTTTT
TRBD2 | TRBJ2-1 | 15 | NA | TRBV19 | CASSKTSGGAYEQFF | TGTGCCAGTAGTAAGACTAGCGGGGGGGCTTATGAGCAGTTCTTC
NA | TRBJ2-7 | 10 | NA | TRBV25-1 | CATRSYEQYF | TGTGCCACCCGGAGCTACGAGCAGTACTTC
NA | TRBJ2-5 | 16 | NA | TRBV9 | CASSVGTGRGQETQYF | TGTGCCAGCAGCGTAGGGACAGGGAGGGGACAAGAGACCCAGTACTTC
TRBD1 | TRBJ2-7 | 15 | NA | TRBV6-5 | CASSYLGQRSYEQYF | TGTGCCAGCAGTTATCTGGGACAGCGATCCTACGAGCAGTACTTC
NA | TRBJ1-3 | 17 | NA | TRBV3-1/TRBV3-2 | CASSQDRTGKSGNTIYF | TGTGCCAGCAGCCAAGATCGCACAGGGAAATCTGGAAACACCATATATTTT
TRBD2 | TRBJ2-3 | 16 | NA | TRBV19 | CASSPRLAGGTDTQYF | TGTGCCAGTAGTCCGAGACTAGCGGGGGGCACAGATACGCAGTATTTT
NA | TRBJ1-3 | 16 | NA | TRBV6-2/TRBV6-3 | CASSYLIRASGNTIYF | TGTGCCAGCAGTTACCTCATCAGGGCCTCTGGAAACACCATATATTTT
NA | TRBJ1-3 | 16 | NA | TRBV25-1 | CASSELGAAGGNTIYF | TGTGCCAGCAGTGAATTAGGTGCGGCCGGTGGAAACACCATATATTTT
NA | TRBJ2-1 | 15 | NA | TRBV5-1 | CASSLAVSSYNEQFF | TGCGCCAGCAGCTTAGCGGTAAGCTCCTACAATGAGCAGTTCTTC
NA | TRBJ2-3 | 12 | NA | TRBV21-1 | CASSPLALAQYF | TGTGCCAGCAGCCCACTAGCTTTGGCGCAGTATTTT
NA | TRBJ1-3 | 15 | NA | TRBV3-1/TRBV3-2 | CASSQGTRSGNTIYF | TGTGCCAGCAGCCAGGGCACGCGCTCTGGAAACACCATATATTTT
TRBD1 | TRBJ1-4 | 15 | NA | TRBV28 | CASSLYGTDLEKLFF | TGTGCCAGCAGTCTCTACGGGACAGACCTTGAAAAACTGTTTTTT
NA | TRBJ1-1 | 16 | NA | TRBV18 | CASSPNLLTENTEAFF | TGTGCCAGCTCACCAAACCTGTTGACAGAGAACACTGAAGCTTTCTTT
NA | TRBJ2-5 | 13 | NA | TRBV5-1 | CASTPRGQETQYF | TGCGCCAGCACCCCGAGGGGGCAAGAGACCCAGTACTTC
TRBD1 | TRBJ2-1 | 16 | NA | TRBV3-1/TRBV3-2 | CASSQDWGQGYNEQFF | TGTGCCAGCAGCCAAGATTGGGGACAGGGGTACAATGAGCAGTTCTTC
NA | TRBJ1-1 | 14 | NA | TRBV4-1 | CASSQTTRVTEAFF | TGCGCCAGCAGCCAAACGACGAGGGTCACTGAAGCTTTCTTT
NA | TRBJ1-4 | 13 | NA | TRBV30 | CAWSATRGEKLFF | TGTGCCTGGAGCGCCACCAGAGGTGAAAAACTGTTTTTT
NA | TRBJ2-1 | 15 | NA | TRBV28 | CASIPGGAFYNEQFF | TGTGCCAGCATCCCTGGGGGGGCCTTCTACAATGAGCAGTTCTTC
TRBD1 | TRBJ1-1 | 16 | NA | TRBV27 | CASSLFSGQGASEAFF | TGTGCCAGCAGTTTATTCTCCGGACAGGGGGCGAGTGAAGCTTTCTTT
NA | TRBJ2-5 | 16 | NA | TRBV5-6 | CASSLVTGTNQETQYF | TGTGCCAGCAGCTTGGTAACAGGAACTAACCAAGAGACCCAGTACTTC
NA | TRBJ1-6 | 17 | NA | TRBV27 | CASSPNAPSRAIPPLHF | TGTGCCAGCAGTCCCAATGCCCCCAGCAGGGCAATTCCACCCCTCCACTTT
TRBD1 | TRBJ1-2 | 13 | NA | TRBV3-1/TRBV3-2 | CASSLGTAYGYTF | TGTGCCAGCAGCCTTGGGACAGCTTATGGCTACACCTTC
NA | TRBJ2-7 | 13 | NA | TRBV3-1/TRBV3-2 | CASSPKRGGEQYF | TGTGCCAGCAGCCCGAAAAGGGGTGGGGAGCAGTACTTC
TRBD1 | TRBJ1-5 | 15 | once | TRBV19 | CASSMTVKGAQPQHF | TGTGCCAGTAGTATGACGGTAAAGGGGGCTCAGCCCCAGCATTTT
TRBD1 | TRBJ1-4 | 15 | NA | TRBV7-9 | CASSSGQGLNEKLFF | TGTGCCAGCAGCTCGGGACAGGGTCTAAATGAAAAACTGTTTTTT
TRBD1 | TRBJ1-1 | 14 | NA | TRBV5-1 | CASSLTGGNTEAFF | TGCGCCAGCAGCTTGACAGGGGGTAACACTGAAGCTTTCTTT
NA | TRBJ2-7 | 14 | NA | TRBV6-5 | CASSYSGPGYEQYF | TGTGCCAGCAGTTACTCGGGGCCAGGCTACGAGCAGTACTTC
NA | TRBJ2-5 | 16 | NA | TRBV7-2 | CASSFSLAGAQETQYF | TGTGCCAGCAGCTTTTCACTTGCAGGGGCCCAAGAGACCCAGTACTTC
NA | TRBJ2-7 | 15 | once | TRBV16 | CASSQSVQPPYEQYF | TGTGCCAGCAGCCAATCGGTACAGCCCCCCTACGAGCAGTACTTC
NA | TRBJ2-7 | 9 | NA | TRBV10-1 | CASSEMEDF | TGCGCCAGCAGTGAGATGGAGGACTTC
NA | TRBJ1-1 | 14 | NA | TRBV10-1 | CASSPDRLNTEAFF | TGCGCCAGCAGTCCAGACAGACTGAACACTGAAGCTTTCTTT
TRBD1 | TRBJ1-4 | 14 | once | TRBV28 | CASSFRGTNEKLFF | TGTGCCAGCAGTTTCAGGGGGACTAATGAAAAACTGTTTTTT
TRBD1 | TRBJ2-7 | 14 | NA | TRBV6-1 | CASSERGQGDSEYF | TGTGCCAGCAGTGAAAGGGGACAGGGAGATTCAGAGTACTTC
TRBD2 | TRBJ2-3 | 15 | NA | TRBV2 | CASSPSWTRADTQYF | TGTGCCAGCAGTCCCAGTTGGACTAGAGCAGATACGCAGTATTTT
NA | TRBJ1-5 | 12 | NA | TRBV7-2 | CASSTGNQPQHF | TGTGCCAGCAGCACAGGGAATCAGCCCCAGCATTTT
NA | TRBJ1-5 | 13 | once | TRBV6-6 | CAYKGGAGQPQHF | TGTGCCTATAAGGGGGGGGCAGGGCAGCCCCAGCATTTT